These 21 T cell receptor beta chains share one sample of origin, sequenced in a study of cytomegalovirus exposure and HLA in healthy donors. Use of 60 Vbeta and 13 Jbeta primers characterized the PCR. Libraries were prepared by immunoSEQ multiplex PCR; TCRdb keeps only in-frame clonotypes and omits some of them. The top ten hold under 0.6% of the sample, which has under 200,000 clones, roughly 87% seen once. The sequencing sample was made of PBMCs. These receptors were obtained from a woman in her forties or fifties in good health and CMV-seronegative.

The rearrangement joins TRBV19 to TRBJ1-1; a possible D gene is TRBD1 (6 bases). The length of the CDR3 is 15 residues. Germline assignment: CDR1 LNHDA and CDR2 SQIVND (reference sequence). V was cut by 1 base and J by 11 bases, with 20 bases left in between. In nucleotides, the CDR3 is TGTGCCAGTAGTATAGTATGGCAGGGGCGCTCGGTCGCTTTCTTT. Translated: CASSIVWQGRSVAFF.

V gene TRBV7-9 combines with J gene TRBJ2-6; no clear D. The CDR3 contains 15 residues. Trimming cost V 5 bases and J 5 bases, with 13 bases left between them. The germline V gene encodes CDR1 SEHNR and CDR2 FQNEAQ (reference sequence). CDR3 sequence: CASSQDTFRANVLTF. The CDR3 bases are TGTGCCAGCAGCCAAGATACTTTTAGGGCCAACGTCCTGACTTTC.

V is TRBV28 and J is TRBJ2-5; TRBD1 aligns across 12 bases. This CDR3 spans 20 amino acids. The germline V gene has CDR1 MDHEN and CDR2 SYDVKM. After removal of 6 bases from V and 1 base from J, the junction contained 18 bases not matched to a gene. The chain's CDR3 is CASSQPGQGASGETQETQYF. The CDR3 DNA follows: TGTGCCAGCAGCCAGCCGGGACAGGGGGCTAGCGGAGAGACCCAAGAGACCCAGTACTTC.

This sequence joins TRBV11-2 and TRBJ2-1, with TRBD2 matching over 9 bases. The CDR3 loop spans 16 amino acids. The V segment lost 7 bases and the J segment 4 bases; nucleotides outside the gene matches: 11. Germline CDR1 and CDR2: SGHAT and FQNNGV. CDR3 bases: TGTGCCAGCATCAACAGCGGGGGGACAGCTTACAATGAGCAGTTCTTC. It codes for CASINSGGTAYNEQFF.

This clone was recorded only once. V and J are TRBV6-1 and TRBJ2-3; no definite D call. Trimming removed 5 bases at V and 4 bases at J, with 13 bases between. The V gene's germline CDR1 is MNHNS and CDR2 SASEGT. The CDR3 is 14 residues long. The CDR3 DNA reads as TGTGCCAGCAGTACCACTAAAACGGCAGATACGCAGTATTTT. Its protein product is CASSTTKTADTQYF.

CDR3 in DNA: TGCGCCAGCAGCCAAGATCGCCAGGGTTCGGGGCCCCAGCATTTT. Translating gives CASSQDRQGSGPQHF. V and J are TRBV4-3 and TRBJ1-5, with D possibly being TRBD1 (5 bases). The CDR3 has 15 amino acids. V was trimmed by 0 bases and J by 9 bases, leaving 15 bases between them. The germline CDR1 and CDR2 sequences are LGHNA and YSLEER.

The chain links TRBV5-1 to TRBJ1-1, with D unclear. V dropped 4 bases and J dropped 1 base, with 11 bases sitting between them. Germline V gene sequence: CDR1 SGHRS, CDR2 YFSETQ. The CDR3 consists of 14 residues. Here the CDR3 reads CASSLGGGNTEAFF. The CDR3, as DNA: TGCGCCAGCAGCCTGGGAGGAGGGAACACTGAAGCTTTCTTT.

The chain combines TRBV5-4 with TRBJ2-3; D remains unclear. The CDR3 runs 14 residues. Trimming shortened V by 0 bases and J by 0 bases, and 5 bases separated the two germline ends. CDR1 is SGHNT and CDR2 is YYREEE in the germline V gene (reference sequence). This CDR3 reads CASSLDQSTDTQYF. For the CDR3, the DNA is TGTGCCAGCAGCTTGGACCAGAGCACAGATACGCAGTATTTT.

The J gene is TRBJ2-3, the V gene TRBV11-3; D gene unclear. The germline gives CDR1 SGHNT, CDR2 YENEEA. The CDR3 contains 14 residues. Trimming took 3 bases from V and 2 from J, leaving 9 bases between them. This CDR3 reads CASSLVATTDTQYF. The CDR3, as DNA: TGTGCCAGCAGCTTGGTAGCCACCACAGATACGCAGTATTTT.

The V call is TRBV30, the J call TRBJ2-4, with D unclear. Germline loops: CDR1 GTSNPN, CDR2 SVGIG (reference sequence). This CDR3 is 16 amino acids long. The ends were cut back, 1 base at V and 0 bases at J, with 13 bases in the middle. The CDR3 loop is CAWSGSRIVAKNIQYF. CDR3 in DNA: TGTGCCTGGAGTGGGAGCCGAATAGTAGCCAAAAACATTCAGTACTTC.

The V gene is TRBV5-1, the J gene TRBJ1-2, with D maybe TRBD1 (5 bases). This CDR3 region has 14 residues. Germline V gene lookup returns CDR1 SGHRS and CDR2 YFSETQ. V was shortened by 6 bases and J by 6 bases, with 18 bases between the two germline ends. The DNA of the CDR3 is TGCGCCAGCAAGAGAACCCAGGGTCGGGATGGCTACACCTTC. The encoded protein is CASKRTQGRDGYTF.

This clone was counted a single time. The DNA of the CDR3 is TGTGCCATCAGTCCTACAGGCTCCTATAATTCACCCCTCCACTTT. Translating it yields CAISPTGSYNSPLHF. This chain uses TRBV10-3 with TRBJ1-6; the D gene is possibly TRBD1 (5 bases). V was cut by 5 bases and J by 0 bases, with 8 bases left in between. CDR1 ENHRY and CDR2 SYGVKD come from the germline V gene. The length of the CDR3 is 15 residues.

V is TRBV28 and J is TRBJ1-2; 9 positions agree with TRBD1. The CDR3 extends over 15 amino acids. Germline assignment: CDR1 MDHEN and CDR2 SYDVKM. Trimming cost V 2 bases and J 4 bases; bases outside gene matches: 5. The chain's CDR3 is CASSLPSGQGYGYTF. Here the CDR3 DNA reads TGTGCCAGCAGTTTACCTTCGGGACAGGGCTATGGCTACACCTTC.

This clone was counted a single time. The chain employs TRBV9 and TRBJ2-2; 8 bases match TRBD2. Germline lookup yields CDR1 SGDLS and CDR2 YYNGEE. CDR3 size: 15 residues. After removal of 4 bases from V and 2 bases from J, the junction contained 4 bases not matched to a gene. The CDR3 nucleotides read TGTGCCAGCAGCCTCCGGACTAGCAACACCGGGGAGCTGTTTTTT. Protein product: CASSLRTSNTGELFF.

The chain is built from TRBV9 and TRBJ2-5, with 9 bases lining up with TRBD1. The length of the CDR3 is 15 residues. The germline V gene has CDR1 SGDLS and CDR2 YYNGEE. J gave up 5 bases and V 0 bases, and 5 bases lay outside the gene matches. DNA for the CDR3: TGTGCCAGCAGCGTAGACAGGGGGCTTCGGGAGACCCAGTACTTC. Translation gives CASSVDRGLRETQYF.

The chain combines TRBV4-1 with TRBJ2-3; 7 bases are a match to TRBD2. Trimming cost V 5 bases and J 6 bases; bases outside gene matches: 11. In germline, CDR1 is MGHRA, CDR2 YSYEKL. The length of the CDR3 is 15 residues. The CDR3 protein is CASSDEGGARDTQYF. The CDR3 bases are TGCGCCAGCAGCGACGAGGGAGGGGCGAGGGATACGCAGTATTTT.

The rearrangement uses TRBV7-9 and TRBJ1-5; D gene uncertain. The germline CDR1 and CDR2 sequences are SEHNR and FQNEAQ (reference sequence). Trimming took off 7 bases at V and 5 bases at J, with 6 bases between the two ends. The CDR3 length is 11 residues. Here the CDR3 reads CASNKDQPQHF. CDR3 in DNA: TGTGCCAGCAACAAAGATCAGCCCCAGCATTTT. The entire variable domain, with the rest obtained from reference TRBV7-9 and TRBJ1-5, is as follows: DTGVSQNPRHKITKRGQNVTFRCDPISEHNRLYWYRQTLGQGPEFLTYFQNEAQLEKSRLLSDRFSAERPKGSFSTLEIQRTEQGDSAMYLCASNKDQPQHFGDGTRLSIL.

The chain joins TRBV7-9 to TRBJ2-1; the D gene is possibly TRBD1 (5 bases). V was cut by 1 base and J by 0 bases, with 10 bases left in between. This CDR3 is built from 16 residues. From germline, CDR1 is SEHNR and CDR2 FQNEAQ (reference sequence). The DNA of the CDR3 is TGTGCCAGCAGCTTAGGGTACAGGAGCTCCTACAATGAGCAGTTCTTC. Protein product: CASSLGYRSSYNEQFF.

The CDR3 spells CASRERLADVTDTQYF. As DNA, the CDR3 is TGTGCCAGCAGAGAACGACTAGCGGATGTCACAGATACGCAGTATTTT. This chain uses TRBV2 with TRBJ2-3; 9 bases are a match to TRBD2. The length of the CDR3 is 16 residues. CDR1 is SNHLY and CDR2 is FYNNEI in the germline V gene. The junction had 9 bases not matched to a gene; V was cut back by 6 bases and J by 2 bases.

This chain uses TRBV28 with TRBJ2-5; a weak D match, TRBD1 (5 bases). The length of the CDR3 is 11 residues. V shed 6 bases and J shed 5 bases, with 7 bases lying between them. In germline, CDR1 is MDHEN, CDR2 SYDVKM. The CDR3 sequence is CASRGQETQYF. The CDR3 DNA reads TGTGCCAGCAGGGGGCAGGAGACCCAGTACTTC.

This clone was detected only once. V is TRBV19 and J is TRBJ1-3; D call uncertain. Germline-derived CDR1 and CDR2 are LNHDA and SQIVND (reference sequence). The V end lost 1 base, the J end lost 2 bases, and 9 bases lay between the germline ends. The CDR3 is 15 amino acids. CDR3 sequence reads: CASSIVSSAGNTIYF. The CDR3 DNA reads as TGTGCCAGTAGTATAGTTTCGTCCGCTGGAAACACCATATATTTT. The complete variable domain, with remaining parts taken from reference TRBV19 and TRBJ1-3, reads DGGITQSPKYLFRKEGQNVTLSCEQNLNHDAMYWYRQDPGQGLRLIYYSQIVNDFQKGDIAEGYSVSREKKESFPLTVTSAQKNPTAFYLCASSIVSSAGNTIYFGEGSWLTVV.